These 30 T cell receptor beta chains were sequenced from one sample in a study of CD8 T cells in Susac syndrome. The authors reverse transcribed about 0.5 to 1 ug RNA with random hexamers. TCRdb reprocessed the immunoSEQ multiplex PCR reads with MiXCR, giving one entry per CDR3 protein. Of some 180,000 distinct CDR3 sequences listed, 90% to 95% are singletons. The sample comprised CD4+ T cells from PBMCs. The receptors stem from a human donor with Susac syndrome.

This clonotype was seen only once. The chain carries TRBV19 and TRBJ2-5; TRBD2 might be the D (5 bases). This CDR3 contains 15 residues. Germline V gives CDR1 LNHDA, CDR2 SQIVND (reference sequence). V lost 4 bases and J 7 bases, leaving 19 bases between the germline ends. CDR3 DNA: TGTGCCAGTAGTACTCAACTAGTGTCCGGCGGGACCCAGTACTTC. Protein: CASSTQLVSGGTQYF.

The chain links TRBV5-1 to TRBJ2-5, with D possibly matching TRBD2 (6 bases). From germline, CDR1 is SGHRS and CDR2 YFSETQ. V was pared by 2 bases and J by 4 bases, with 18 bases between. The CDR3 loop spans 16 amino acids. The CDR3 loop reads CASSFGGDSVGETQYF. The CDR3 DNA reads TGCGCCAGCAGCTTTGGAGGGGACTCTGTGGGAGAGACCCAGTACTTC.

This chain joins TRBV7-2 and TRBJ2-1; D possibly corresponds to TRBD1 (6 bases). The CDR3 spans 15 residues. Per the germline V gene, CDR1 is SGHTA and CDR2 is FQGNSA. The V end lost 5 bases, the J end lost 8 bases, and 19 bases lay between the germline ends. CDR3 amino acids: CASSIQGLSVDEQFF. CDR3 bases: TGTGCCAGCAGCATACAGGGTCTTAGCGTAGATGAGCAGTTCTTC. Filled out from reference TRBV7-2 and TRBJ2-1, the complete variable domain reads GAGVSQSPSNKVTEKGKDVELRCDPISGHTALYWYRQSLGQGLEFLIYFQGNSAPDKSGLPSDRFSAERTGGSVSTLTIQRTQQEDSAVYLCASSIQGLSVDEQFFGPGTRLTVL.

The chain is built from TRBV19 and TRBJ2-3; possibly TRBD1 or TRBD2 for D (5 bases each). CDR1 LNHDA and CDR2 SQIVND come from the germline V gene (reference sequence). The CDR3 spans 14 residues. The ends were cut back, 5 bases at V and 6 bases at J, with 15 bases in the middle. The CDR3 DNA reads TGTGCCAGTAGTGGGACCCGGGTTTGGGATACGCAGTATTTT. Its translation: CASSGTRVWDTQYF. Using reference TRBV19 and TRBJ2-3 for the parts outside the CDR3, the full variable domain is DGGITQSPKYLFRKEGQNVTLSCEQNLNHDAMYWYRQDPGQGLRLIYYSQIVNDFQKGDIAEGYSVSREKKESFPLTVTSAQKNPTAFYLCASSGTRVWDTQYFGPGTRLTVL.

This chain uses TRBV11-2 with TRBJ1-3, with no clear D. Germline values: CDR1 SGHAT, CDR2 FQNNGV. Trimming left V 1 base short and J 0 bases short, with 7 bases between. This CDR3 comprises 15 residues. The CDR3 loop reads CASSLAPSSGNTIYF. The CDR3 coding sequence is TGTGCCAGCAGCTTAGCTCCGAGCTCTGGAAACACCATATATTTT.

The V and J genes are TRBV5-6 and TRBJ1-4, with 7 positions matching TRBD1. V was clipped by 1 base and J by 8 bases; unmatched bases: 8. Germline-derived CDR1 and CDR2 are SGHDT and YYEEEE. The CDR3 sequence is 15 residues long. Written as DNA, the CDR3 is TGTGCCAGCAGCTTGTGGGAGGGGGCGCGCGAAAAACTGTTTTTT. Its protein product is CASSLWEGAREKLFF.

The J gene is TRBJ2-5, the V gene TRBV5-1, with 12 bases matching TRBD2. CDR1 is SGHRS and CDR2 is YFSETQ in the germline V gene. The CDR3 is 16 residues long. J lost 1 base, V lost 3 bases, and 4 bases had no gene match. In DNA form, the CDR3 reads TGCGCCAGCAGCTCTGGACTAGCGGGACGCCAAGAGACCCAGTACTTC. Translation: CASSSGLAGRQETQYF.

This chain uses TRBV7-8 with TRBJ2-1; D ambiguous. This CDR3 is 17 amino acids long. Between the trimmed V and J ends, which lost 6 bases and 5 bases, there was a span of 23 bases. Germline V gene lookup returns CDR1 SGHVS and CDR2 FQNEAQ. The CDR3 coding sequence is TGTGCCAGCAGACCGACTCGCCCAGGTTACAAAAACAATGAGCAGTTCTTC. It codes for CASRPTRPGYKNNEQFF.

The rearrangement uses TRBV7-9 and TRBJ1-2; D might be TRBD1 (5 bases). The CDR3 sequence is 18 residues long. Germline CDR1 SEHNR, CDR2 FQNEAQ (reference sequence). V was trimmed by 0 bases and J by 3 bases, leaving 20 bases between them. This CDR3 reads CASSLARGRVDSDYGYTF. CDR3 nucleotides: TGTGCCAGCAGCTTAGCGAGAGGCCGGGTAGACAGTGACTATGGCTACACCTTC.

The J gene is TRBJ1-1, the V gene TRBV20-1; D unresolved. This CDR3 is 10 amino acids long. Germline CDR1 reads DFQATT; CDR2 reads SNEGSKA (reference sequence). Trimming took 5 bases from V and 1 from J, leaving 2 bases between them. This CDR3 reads CSAQNTEAFF. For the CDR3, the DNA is TGCAGTGCTCAGAACACTGAAGCTTTCTTT.

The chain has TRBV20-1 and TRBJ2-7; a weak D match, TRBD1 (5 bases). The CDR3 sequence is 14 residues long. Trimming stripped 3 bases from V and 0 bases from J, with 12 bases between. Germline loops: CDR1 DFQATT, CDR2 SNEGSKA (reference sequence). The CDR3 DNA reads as TGCAGTGCTAGCACCCAGGGAAGCTCCTACGAGCAGTACTTC. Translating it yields CSASTQGSSYEQYF.

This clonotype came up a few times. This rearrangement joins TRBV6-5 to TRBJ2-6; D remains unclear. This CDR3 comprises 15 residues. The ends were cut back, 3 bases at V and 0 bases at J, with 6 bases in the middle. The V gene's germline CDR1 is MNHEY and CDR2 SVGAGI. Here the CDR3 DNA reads TGTGCCAGCAGTTATGGGTACTCTGGGGCCAACGTCCTGACTTTC. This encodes CASSYGYSGANVLTF.

CDR3 nucleotide sequence: TGCAGTGCTCCCCGGACTAGCGGAAAGAACAATGAGCAGTTCTTC. Translating it yields CSAPRTSGKNNEQFF. The rearrangement joins TRBV20-1 to TRBJ2-1; 10 positions agree with TRBD2. J lost 5 bases, V lost 5 bases, and 9 bases had no gene match. The CDR3 runs to 15 residues. The V gene's germline CDR1 is DFQATT and CDR2 SNEGSKA (reference sequence).

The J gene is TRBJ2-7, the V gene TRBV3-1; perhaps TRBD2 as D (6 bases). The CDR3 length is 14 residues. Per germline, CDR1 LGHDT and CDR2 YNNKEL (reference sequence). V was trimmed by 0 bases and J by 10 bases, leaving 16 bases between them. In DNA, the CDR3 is TGTGCCAGCAGCCAAGATAGTTTTGCGGGAACCCAGTACTTC. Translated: CASSQDSFAGTQYF.

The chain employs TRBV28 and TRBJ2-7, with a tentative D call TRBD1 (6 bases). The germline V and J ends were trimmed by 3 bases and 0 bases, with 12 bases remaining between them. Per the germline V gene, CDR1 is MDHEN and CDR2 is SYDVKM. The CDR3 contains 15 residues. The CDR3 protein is CASSLSQGPSYEQYF. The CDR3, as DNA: TGTGCCAGCAGTTTGTCTCAGGGGCCCTCCTACGAGCAGTACTTC.

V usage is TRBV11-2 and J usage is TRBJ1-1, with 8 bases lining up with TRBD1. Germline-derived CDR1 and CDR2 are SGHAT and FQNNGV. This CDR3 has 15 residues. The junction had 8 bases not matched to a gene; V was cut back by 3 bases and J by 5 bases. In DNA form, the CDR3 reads TGTGCCAGCAGCTTCGAGAAACAGGGGGGGACTGAAGCTTTCTTT. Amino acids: CASSFEKQGGTEAFF. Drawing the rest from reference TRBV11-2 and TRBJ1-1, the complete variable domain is EAGVAQSPRYKIIEKRQSVAFWCNPISGHATLYWYQQILGQGPKLLIQFQNNGVVDDSQLPKDRFSAERLKGVDSTLKIQPAKLEDSAVYLCASSFEKQGGTEAFFGQGTRLTVV.

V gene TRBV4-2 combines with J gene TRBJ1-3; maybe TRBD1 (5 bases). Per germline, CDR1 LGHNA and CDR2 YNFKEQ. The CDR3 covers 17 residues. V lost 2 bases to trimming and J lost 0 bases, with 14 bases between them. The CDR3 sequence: CASSQQKTDSSGNTIYF. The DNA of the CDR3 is TGTGCCAGCAGCCAACAGAAGACAGACAGCTCTGGAAACACCATATATTTT.

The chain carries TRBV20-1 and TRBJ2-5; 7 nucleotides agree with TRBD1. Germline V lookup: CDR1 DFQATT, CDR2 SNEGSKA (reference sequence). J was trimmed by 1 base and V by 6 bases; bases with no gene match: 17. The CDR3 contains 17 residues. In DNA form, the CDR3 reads TGCAGTGCGCCATCACAGGGGCCGCTGAGCTCCCAAGAGACCCAGTACTTC. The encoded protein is CSAPSQGPLSSQETQYF.

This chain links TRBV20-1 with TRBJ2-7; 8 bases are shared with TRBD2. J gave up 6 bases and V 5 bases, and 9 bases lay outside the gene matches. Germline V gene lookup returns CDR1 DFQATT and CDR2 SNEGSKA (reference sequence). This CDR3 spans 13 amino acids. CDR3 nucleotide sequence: TGCAGTGCTTTACTAGCGGCTCAGCCCGAGCAGTACTTC. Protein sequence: CSALLAAQPEQYF.

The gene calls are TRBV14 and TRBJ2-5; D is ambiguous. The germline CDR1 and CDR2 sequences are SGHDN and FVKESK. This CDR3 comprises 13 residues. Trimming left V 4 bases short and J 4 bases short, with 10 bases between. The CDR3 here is CASSRGDGETQYF. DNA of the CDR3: TGTGCCAGCAGCCGGGGTGATGGAGAGACCCAGTACTTC.

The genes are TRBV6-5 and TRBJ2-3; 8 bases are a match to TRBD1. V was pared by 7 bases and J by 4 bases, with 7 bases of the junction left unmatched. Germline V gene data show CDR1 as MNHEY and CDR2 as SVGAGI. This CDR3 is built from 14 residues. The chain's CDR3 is CASNDRGGSDTQYF. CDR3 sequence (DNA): TGTGCCAGCAACGACAGGGGCGGTTCAGATACGCAGTATTTT.

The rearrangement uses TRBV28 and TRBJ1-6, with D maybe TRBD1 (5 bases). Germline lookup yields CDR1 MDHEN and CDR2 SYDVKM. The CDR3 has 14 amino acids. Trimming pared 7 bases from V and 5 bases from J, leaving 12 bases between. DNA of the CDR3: TGTGCCAGCAAGGAAGGGGCAGATAATTCACCCCTCCACTTT. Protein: CASKEGADNSPLHF.

CDR3 sequence: CASRAGPSGTGELFF. The CDR3 nucleotides are TGTGCCAGCAGGGCCGGGCCCTCGGGCACCGGGGAGCTGTTTTTT. The gene calls are TRBV7-9 and TRBJ2-2; no clear D gene. The germline gives CDR1 SEHNR, CDR2 FQNEAQ (reference sequence). The CDR3 extends over 15 amino acids. Trimming took 6 bases from V and 4 from J, leaving 15 bases between them.

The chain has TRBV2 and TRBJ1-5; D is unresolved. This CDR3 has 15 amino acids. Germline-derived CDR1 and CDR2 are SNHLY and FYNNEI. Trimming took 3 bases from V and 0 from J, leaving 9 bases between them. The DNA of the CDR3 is TGTGCCAGCAGTGAGGCAGGTTATAGCAATCAGCCCCAGCATTTT. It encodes CASSEAGYSNQPQHF.

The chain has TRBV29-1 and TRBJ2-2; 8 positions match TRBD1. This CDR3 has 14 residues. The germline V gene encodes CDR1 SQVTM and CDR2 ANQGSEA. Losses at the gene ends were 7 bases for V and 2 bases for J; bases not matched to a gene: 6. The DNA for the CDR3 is TGCAGCGCTAGGACAGGGTTAAACACCGGGGAGCTGTTTTTT. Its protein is CSARTGLNTGELFF.

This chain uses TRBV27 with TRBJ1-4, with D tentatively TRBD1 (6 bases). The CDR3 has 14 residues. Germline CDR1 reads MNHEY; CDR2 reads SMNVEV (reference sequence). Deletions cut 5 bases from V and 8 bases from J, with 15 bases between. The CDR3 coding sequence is TGTGCCAGCAGTCGGGGGGGCCTGAGAGAAAAACTGTTTTTT. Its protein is CASSRGGLREKLFF.

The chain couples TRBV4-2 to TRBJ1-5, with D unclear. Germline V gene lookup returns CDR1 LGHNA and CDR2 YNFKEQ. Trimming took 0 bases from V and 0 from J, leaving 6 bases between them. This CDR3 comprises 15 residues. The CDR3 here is CASSQDQDSNQPQHF. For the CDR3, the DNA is TGTGCCAGCAGCCAAGATCAGGATAGCAATCAGCCCCAGCATTTT.

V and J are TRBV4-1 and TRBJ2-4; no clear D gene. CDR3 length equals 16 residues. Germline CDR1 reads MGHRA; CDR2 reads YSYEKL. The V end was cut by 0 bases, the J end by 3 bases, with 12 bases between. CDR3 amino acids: CASSQDSFVGKNIQYF. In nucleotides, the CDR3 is TGCGCCAGCAGCCAAGATAGCTTCGTCGGCAAAAACATTCAGTACTTC.

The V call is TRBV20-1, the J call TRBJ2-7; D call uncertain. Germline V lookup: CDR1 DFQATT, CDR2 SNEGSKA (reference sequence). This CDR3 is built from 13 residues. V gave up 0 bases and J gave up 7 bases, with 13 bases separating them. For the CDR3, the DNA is TGCAGTGCTAGAGACAGGATTTTACGTGAGCAGTACTTC. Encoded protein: CSARDRILREQYF.

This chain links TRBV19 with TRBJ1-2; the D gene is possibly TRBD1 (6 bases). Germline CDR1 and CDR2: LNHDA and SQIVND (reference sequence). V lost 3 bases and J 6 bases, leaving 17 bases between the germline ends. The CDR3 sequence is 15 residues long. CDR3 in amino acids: CASSILRQALHGYTF. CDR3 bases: TGTGCCAGTAGTATTCTCCGACAGGCCCTTCATGGCTACACCTTC.